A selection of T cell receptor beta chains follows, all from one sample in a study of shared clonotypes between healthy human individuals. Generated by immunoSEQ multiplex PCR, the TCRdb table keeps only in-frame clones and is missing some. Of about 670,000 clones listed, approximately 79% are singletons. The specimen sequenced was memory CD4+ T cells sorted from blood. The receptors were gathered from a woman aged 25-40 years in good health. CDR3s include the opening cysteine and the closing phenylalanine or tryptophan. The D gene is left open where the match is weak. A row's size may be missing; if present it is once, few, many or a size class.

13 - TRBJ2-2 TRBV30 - CAWISGATGELFF TGTGCCTGGATTTCGGGAGCCACCGGGGAGCTGTTTTTT
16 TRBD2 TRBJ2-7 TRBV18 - CASSSRTTRTSSEQYF TGTGCCAGCTCATCGAGGACAACCCGGACTAGTTCCGAGCAGTACTTC
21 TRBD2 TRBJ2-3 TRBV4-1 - CASSQRAGTSGTISSTDTQYF TGCGCCAGCAGCCAAAGAGCCGGGACTAGCGGGACTATCAGTTCCACAGATACGCAGTATTTT
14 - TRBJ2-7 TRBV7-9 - CASSSTGYSYEQYF TGTGCCAGCAGCTCAACGGGGTACTCCTACGAGCAGTACTTC
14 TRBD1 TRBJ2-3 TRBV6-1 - CAGQGAYNTDTQYF TGTGCCGGACAGGGGGCCTACAACACAGATACGCAGTATTTT
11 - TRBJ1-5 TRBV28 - CASSLGQPQHF TGTGCCAGCAGTTTGGGACAGCCCCAGCATTTT
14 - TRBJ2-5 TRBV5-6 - CASSWEVLQETQYF TGTGCCAGCAGCTGGGAGGTGCTCCAAGAGACCCAGTACTTC
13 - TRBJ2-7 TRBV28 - CASSRPVSAEQYF TGTGCCAGCAGCCGCCCGGTTAGCGCCGAGCAGTACTTC
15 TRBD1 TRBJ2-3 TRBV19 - CASSIRDRGTDTQYF TGTGCCAGTAGTATACGGGACAGGGGCACAGATACGCAGTATTTT
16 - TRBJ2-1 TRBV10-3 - CAISESSGGIGNEQFF TGTGCCATCAGTGAGTCGAGTGGCGGGATAGGCAATGAGCAGTTCTTC
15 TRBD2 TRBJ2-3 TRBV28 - CASSPSSGSTDTQYF TGTGCCAGCAGCCCATCTAGCGGGAGCACAGATACGCAGTATTTT
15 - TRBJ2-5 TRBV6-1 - CASSEDLGRGETQYF TGTGCCAGCAGTGAAGATTTGGGGCGCGGGGAGACCCAGTACTTC
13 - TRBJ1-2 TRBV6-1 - CASSAGTTYGYTF TGTGCCAGCAGTGCCGGGACAACCTATGGCTACACCTTC
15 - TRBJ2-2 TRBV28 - CASRKTGGHTGELFF TGTGCCAGCAGAAAGACCGGGGGGCACACCGGGGAGCTGTTTTTT
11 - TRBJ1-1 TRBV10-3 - CAISESYQAFF TGTGCCATCAGTGAGTCCTATCAAGCTTTCTTT
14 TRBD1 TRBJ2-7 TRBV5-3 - CASGEPQGAYEQYF TGTGCCAGCGGGGAACCACAGGGGGCCTACGAGCAGTACTTC
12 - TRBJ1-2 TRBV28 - CASSFWSYGYTF TGTGCCAGCAGTTTCTGGTCATATGGCTACACCTTC
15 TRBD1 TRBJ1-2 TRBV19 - CASRSLTGGNYGYTF TGTGCCAGTAGATCCCTTACAGGGGGTAACTATGGCTACACCTTC
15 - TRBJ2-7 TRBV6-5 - CALKAEGGGPHEQYF TGTGCTCTAAAGGCGGAAGGGGGAGGGCCCCACGAGCAGTACTTC
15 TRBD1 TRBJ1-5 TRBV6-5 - CASSGDRGGNQPQHF TGTGCCAGCAGCGGCGACAGGGGTGGCAATCAGCCCCAGCATTTT
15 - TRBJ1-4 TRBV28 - CASSLSGTGLEKLFF TGTGCCAGCAGTTTATCAGGAACAGGATTAGAAAAACTGTTTTTT
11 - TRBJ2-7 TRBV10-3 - CAISGTYEQYF TGTGCCATCAGTGGAACCTACGAGCAGTACTTC
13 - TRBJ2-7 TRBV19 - CASSGNDRNEQYF TGTGCCAGTAGCGGGAACGACAGGAACGAGCAGTACTTC
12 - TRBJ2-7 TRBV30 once CVARLYPYEQYF TGTGTCGCTCGGCTGTATCCCTACGAGCAGTACTTC
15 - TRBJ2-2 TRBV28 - CASSFDSFNTGELFF TGTGCCAGCAGTTTCGACAGCTTCAACACCGGGGAGCTGTTTTTT
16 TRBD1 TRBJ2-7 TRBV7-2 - CASSLGGTGVPYEQYF TGTGCCAGCAGCTTAGGGGGGACAGGGGTCCCCTACGAGCAGTACTTC
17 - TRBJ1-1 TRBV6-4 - CASSDSTLKPVNTEAFF TGTGCCAGCAGTGACTCGACACTCAAGCCGGTGAACACTGAAGCTTTCTTT
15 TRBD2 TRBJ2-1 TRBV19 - CASSIRRLAGNEQFF TGTGCCAGTAGTATTCGGAGACTAGCGGGCAATGAGCAGTTCTTC
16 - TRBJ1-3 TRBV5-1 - CASSLVLQSSGNTIYF TGCGCCAGCAGCTTGGTACTTCAGAGCTCTGGAAACACCATATATTTT
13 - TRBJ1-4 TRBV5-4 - CASSSGLEEKLFF TGTGCCAGCAGCTCGGGACTGGAAGAAAAACTGTTTTTT
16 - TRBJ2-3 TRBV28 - CASSFARGLGTDTQYF TGTGCCAGCAGTTTCGCTCGGGGGTTGGGCACAGATACGCAGTATTTT
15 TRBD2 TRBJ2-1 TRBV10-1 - CASSLALAGGNEQFF TGCGCCAGCAGCCTTGCTCTAGCGGGGGGCAATGAGCAGTTCTTC
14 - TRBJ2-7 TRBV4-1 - CASSSWDGTYEQYF TGCGCCAGCAGCTCCTGGGACGGAACCTACGAGCAGTACTTC
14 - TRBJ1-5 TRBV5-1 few CASSLEGPNQPQHF TGCGCCAGCAGCTTGGAGGGGCCCAATCAGCCCCAGCATTTT
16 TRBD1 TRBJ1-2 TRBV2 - CASSKTRQGASWGYTF TGTGCCAGCAGCAAGACCAGACAGGGGGCCTCGTGGGGCTACACCTTC
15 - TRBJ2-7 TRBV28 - CASSSPRGGNYEQYF TGTGCCAGCAGTTCCCCCCGTGGCGGGAACTACGAGCAGTACTTC
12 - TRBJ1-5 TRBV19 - CASSRFNQPQHF TGTGCCAGTAGTAGGTTCAATCAGCCCCAGCATTTT
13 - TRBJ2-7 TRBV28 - CASTVDGTYEQYF TGTGCCAGCACCGTGGACGGCACCTACGAGCAGTACTTC
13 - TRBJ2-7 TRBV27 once CASRSGGSYEQYF TGTGCCAGCAGGAGTGGGGGCTCCTACGAGCAGTACTTC
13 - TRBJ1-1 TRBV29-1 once CSVSSMVNTEAFF TGCAGCGTTTCGTCCATGGTTAACACTGAAGCTTTCTTT
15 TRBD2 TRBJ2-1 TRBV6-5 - CASNQLAGGWNEQFF TGTGCCAGCAACCAACTAGCGGGAGGGTGGAATGAGCAGTTCTTC
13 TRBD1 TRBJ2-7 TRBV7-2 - CASSSDRAGEQYF TGTGCCAGCAGTTCGGACAGGGCGGGCGAGCAGTACTTC
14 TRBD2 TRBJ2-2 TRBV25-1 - CASSGTKAGEELFF TGTGCCAGCAGTGGAACTAAAGCGGGAGAGGAGCTGTTTTTT
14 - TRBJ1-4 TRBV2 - CASSEGSLNEKLFF TGTGCCAGCAGTGAGGGGAGCCTTAATGAAAAACTGTTTTTT
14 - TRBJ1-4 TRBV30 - CAWKFRAPEEKLFF TGTGCCTGGAAATTCAGGGCGCCGGAAGAAAAACTGTTTTTT
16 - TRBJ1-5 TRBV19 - CATLPRGGSGVTPQHF TGTGCCACTCTACCTCGGGGGGGCTCTGGGGTTACGCCCCAGCATTTT
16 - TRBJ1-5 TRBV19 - CASSPGTKVIPRPQHF TGTGCCAGTAGTCCCGGGACCAAAGTAATCCCGCGGCCCCAGCATTTT
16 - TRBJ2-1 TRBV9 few CASSARWSSDANEQFF TGTGCCAGCAGCGCCCGATGGAGTAGCGACGCCAATGAGCAGTTCTTC
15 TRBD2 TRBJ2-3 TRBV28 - CASSLGGDYTDTQYF TGTGCCAGCAGTTTGGGGGGGGACTATACAGATACGCAGTATTTT
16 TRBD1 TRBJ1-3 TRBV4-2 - CASSRDRGPSGNTIYF TGTGCCAGCAGCCGGGACAGGGGACCCTCTGGAAACACCATATATTTT